The 27 T cell receptor beta chains in this list originate from one sample, sequenced in a study of cytomegalovirus exposure and HLA in healthy donors. The PCR employed 60 Vbeta primers together with 13 Jbeta primers. Data came from immunoSEQ multiplex PCR; TCRdb stores just in-frame clones and leaves some out. The table shows approximately 220,000 clones, with over 80% occurring only once. The specimen was PBMCs. The receptors come from a man aged 35 to 55 in good health and CMV-seropositive.

The genes are TRBV19 and TRBJ2-3; 7 nucleotides align to TRBD2. Germline V gene sequence: CDR1 LNHDA, CDR2 SQIVND (reference sequence). The trim removed 3 bases at V and 0 bases at J, leaving 3 bases unmatched. The CDR3 length is 15 residues. CDR3 in amino acids: CASSISAGSTDTQYF. The CDR3 nucleotides read TGTGCCAGTAGTATCTCAGCGGGAAGCACAGATACGCAGTATTTT.

The CDR3 region is CASSPNPFPGLAFQYTGELFF. As DNA, the CDR3 is TGTGCCAGTAGTCCCAACCCCTTTCCGGGACTAGCCTTCCAATACACCGGGGAGCTGTTTTTT. The rearrangement links TRBV19 to TRBJ2-2, with TRBD2 identical over 9 bases. The CDR3 contains 21 residues. The junction had 22 bases not matched to a gene; V was cut back by 5 bases and J by 3 bases. Germline values: CDR1 LNHDA, CDR2 SQIVND (reference sequence).

In the case of this clone: Mismatch with germline at one junction end may stem from a read error. V is TRBV7-7 and J is TRBJ1-3, with TRBD1 as a possible D gene (6 bases). Looked up from germline, CDR1 is SSHAT and CDR2 is FNYEAQ (reference sequence). The CDR3 consists of 15 residues. CDR3 sequence (DNA): TGTGCTAGCAGCTTAGTGACAGGCCGAGGAAACACCATATATTTT. Amino acids: CASSLVTGRGNTIYF.

The chain has TRBV5-1 and TRBJ2-7; 11 bases match TRBD2. The length of the CDR3 is 14 residues. Germline loops: CDR1 SGHRS, CDR2 YFSETQ. J gave up 3 bases and V 4 bases, and 3 bases lay outside the gene matches. In DNA form, the CDR3 reads TGCGCCAGCAGCGGGCTAGCGGGGGGCTACGAGCAGTACTTC. Protein product: CASSGLAGGYEQYF.

This chain connects TRBV5-6 to TRBJ1-2; a possible D gene is TRBD1 (6 bases). Per germline, CDR1 SGHDT and CDR2 YYEEEE. This CDR3 has 15 amino acids. V was clipped by 1 base and J by 2 bases, with 12 bases between them. The CDR3: CASSLRDNLNYGYTF. CDR3 bases: TGTGCCAGCAGCTTGCGGGACAACCTCAACTATGGCTACACCTTC.

V is TRBV6-5 and J is TRBJ1-1; 8 positions match TRBD1. Germline lookup yields CDR1 MNHEY and CDR2 SVGAGI. Trimming cost V 7 bases and J 3 bases; bases outside gene matches: 7. CDR3 length: 14 amino acids. CDR3: CASTFQGADTEAFF. CDR3 sequence (DNA): TGTGCCAGCACCTTCCAGGGGGCTGACACTGAAGCTTTCTTT.

The chain is built from TRBV15 and TRBJ2-5; 7 nucleotides agree with TRBD2. This CDR3 is built from 15 residues. CDR1 is LNHNV and CDR2 is YYDKDF in the germline V gene (reference sequence). V dropped 4 bases and J dropped 1; count of bases not matched to a gene: 6. The CDR3 nucleotides read TGTGCCACCAGCAAGGCGGCTAGCGGCCAAGAGACCCAGTACTTC. This sequence encodes CATSKAASGQETQYF.

This chain joins TRBV19 and TRBJ2-3, with TRBD1 matching over 9 bases. Germline CDR1 LNHDA, CDR2 SQIVND (reference sequence). After removal of 3 bases from V and 6 bases from J, the junction contained 4 bases not matched to a gene. CDR3 size: 14 residues. CDR3 in amino acids: CASSIGTGPDTQYF. CDR3 DNA sequence: TGTGCCAGTAGTATTGGGACAGGGCCTGATACGCAGTATTTT.

The chain carries TRBV15 and TRBJ2-7; 11 nucleotides match TRBD2. The ends lost 0 bases at V and 3 bases at J; junction bases unmatched: 4. The CDR3 runs to 16 residues. Germline loops: CDR1 LNHNV, CDR2 YYDKDF (reference sequence). This CDR3 reads CATSRDSGRASYEQYF. The CDR3 DNA sequence: TGTGCCACCAGCAGAGATAGCGGGAGGGCCAGCTACGAGCAGTACTTC.

The chain employs TRBV9 and TRBJ2-1, with 7 bases lining up with TRBD2. The CDR3 length is 17 residues. The J segment lost 9 bases and the V segment lost 0 bases, leaving 15 bases of the junction unmatched. The germline V gene has CDR1 SGDLS and CDR2 YYNGEE. The CDR3 sequence is CASSVAVVTSLVSEQFF. The CDR3 nucleotides read TGTGCCAGCAGCGTAGCGGTGGTGACTAGCCTGGTTAGTGAGCAGTTCTTC. Variable domain in full (rest from reference TRBV9 and TRBJ2-1): DSGVTQTPKHLITATGQRVTLRCSPRSGDLSVYWYQQSLDQGLQFLIQYYNGEERAKGNILERFSAQQFPDLHSELNLSSLELGDSALYFCASSVAVVTSLVSEQFFGPGTRLTVL.

The genes are TRBV13 and TRBJ2-7; 9 bases match TRBD2. Germline trimming cut 1 base from V and 3 bases from J; bases unmatched to any gene: 4. The CDR3 is 15 residues long. Germline V gene sequence: CDR1 PRHDT, CDR2 FYEKMQ (reference sequence). CDR3 sequence: CASSLEAGGVYEQYF. DNA for the CDR3: TGTGCCAGCAGCTTAGAGGCGGGAGGGGTCTACGAGCAGTACTTC. The full variable domain, its missing parts supplied by reference TRBV13 and TRBJ2-7, is AAGVIQSPRHLIKEKRETATLKCYPIPRHDTVYWYQQGPGQDPQFLISFYEKMQSDKGSIPDRFSAQQFSDYHSELNMSSLELGDSALYFCASSLEAGGVYEQYFGPGTRLTVT.

V usage is TRBV5-5 and J usage is TRBJ2-7; 9 positions match TRBD1. Germline lookup yields CDR1 SGHKS and CDR2 YYEKEE (reference sequence). V lost 3 bases, J lost 4 bases, and 5 bases stayed unmatched. This CDR3 has 14 residues. The CDR3 is CASSSTGGTYEQYF. The CDR3 DNA is TGTGCCAGCAGCTCGACAGGGGGAACTTACGAGCAGTACTTC.

This clone was counted between two and nine times. The same CDR3 also results from other DNA sequences found in this sample. This sequence joins TRBV6-5 and TRBJ1-5, with 9 bases lining up with TRBD1. The germline CDR1 and CDR2 sequences are MNHEY and SVGAGI. Germline trimming cut 0 bases from V and 4 bases from J; bases unmatched to any gene: 1. The CDR3 length is 15 residues. For the CDR3, the DNA is TGTGCCAGCAGTTACTCAGGGACAGGGAATCAGCCCCAGCATTTT. Its protein is CASSYSGTGNQPQHF.

This clone occurred once. The chain recombines TRBV7-8 with TRBJ2-7; tentative D call: TRBD2 (6 bases). The germline CDR1 and CDR2 sequences are SGHVS and FQNEAQ. The CDR3 has 15 residues. V lost 3 bases, J lost 5 bases, and 17 bases lay in between. CDR3 sequence: CASSLLGGGGDEQYV. The DNA for the CDR3 is TGTGCCAGCAGCTTGCTGGGGGGAGGCGGCGACGAGCAGTACGTC.

The V call is TRBV6-1, the J call TRBJ2-7, with TRBD1 matching 9 bases. The CDR3 spans 14 residues. V was clipped by 5 bases and J by 2 bases; unmatched bases: 4. Germline CDR1 reads MNHNS; CDR2 reads SASEGT. CDR3 nucleotides: TGTGCCAGCAGTCAACACAGGGGGCCCTACGAGCAGTACGTC. Encoded protein: CASSQHRGPYEQYV.

This clone was detected only a few times. The CDR3 region has the DNA TGTGCCAGCAGACCCGGGACTAGCGGCTACGAGCAGTACTTC. Translation gives CASRPGTSGYEQYF. The chain carries TRBV7-8 and TRBJ2-7; TRBD2 matches 11 bases. Germline CDR1 SGHVS, CDR2 FQNEAQ. Trimming cost V 6 bases and J 3 bases; bases outside gene matches: 4. This CDR3 contains 14 residues.

The chain recombines TRBV14 with TRBJ2-7; D perhaps matches TRBD2 (5 bases). V was clipped by 0 bases and J by 2 bases, with 8 bases between them. The CDR3 is made up of 14 amino acids. CDR1 is SGHDN and CDR2 is FVKESK in the germline V gene. The DNA for the CDR3 is TGTGCCAGCAGCCAAGAAGTAGCGCCCTACGAGCAGTACGTC. Its translation: CASSQEVAPYEQYV.

This clone was detected only a few times. This rearrangement joins TRBV4-1 to TRBJ2-1; weak D call: TRBD2 (5 bases). V shed 4 bases and J shed 0 bases, with 13 bases lying between them. The V gene's germline CDR1 is MGHRA and CDR2 YSYEKL. The CDR3 covers 16 residues. CDR3 nucleotide sequence: TGCGCCAGCAGCCCTAGAGGACTCTCCTCCTACAATGAGCAGTTCTTC. Its translation: CASSPRGLSSYNEQFF.

V is TRBV5-8 and J is TRBJ1-5; 8 positions match TRBD1. V was pared by 4 bases and J by 2 bases, with 5 bases of the junction left unmatched. Germline V gives CDR1 SGHTS, CDR2 YDEGEE. The CDR3 sequence is 15 residues long. For the CDR3, the DNA is TGTGCCAGCAGCCGCGACAGGGGTGGCAATCAGCCCCAGCATTTT. This translates into CASSRDRGGNQPQHF.

This clone was recorded only once. The rearrangement joins TRBV10-3 to TRBJ1-1; unclear D gene. Trimming took off 2 bases at V and 2 bases at J, with 6 bases between the two ends. Germline CDR1 and CDR2: ENHRY and SYGVKD. The CDR3 has 13 amino acids. CDR3 sequence: CAISENSNTEAFF. In DNA, the CDR3 is TGTGCCATCAGTGAGAACTCAAACACTGAAGCTTTCTTT.

The chain combines TRBV5-1 with TRBJ2-7, with 9 bases lining up with TRBD1. The CDR3 consists of 13 residues. The germline V gene has CDR1 SGHRS and CDR2 YFSETQ. The junction had 3 bases not matched to a gene; V was cut back by 3 bases and J by 5 bases. The CDR3 bases are TGCGCCAGCAGCTCCCGGGACAGGGACGAGCAGTACTTC. Protein sequence: CASSSRDRDEQYF.

V and J are TRBV7-9 and TRBJ2-5; 10 bases are a match to TRBD1. The germline V gene encodes CDR1 SEHNR and CDR2 FQNEAQ (reference sequence). V was clipped by 5 bases and J by 4 bases; unmatched bases: 4. The CDR3 spans 14 residues. For the CDR3, the DNA is TGTGCCAGCAGCGACAGGGGGCGCGGAGAGACCCAGTACTTC. Amino acids: CASSDRGRGETQYF.

The CDR3 reads CASSYSNRVEAFF. CDR3 DNA sequence: TGTGCCAGCAGTTACTCGAACAGGGTAGAAGCTTTCTTT. The genes are TRBV6-5 and TRBJ1-1; weak D call: TRBD1 (6 bases). There are 13 residues in the CDR3. Trimming shortened V by 0 bases and J by 8 bases, and 10 bases separated the two germline ends. The germline V gene has CDR1 MNHEY and CDR2 SVGAGI.

The rearrangement joins TRBV30 to TRBJ1-2; tentatively, D is TRBD1 (5 bases). This CDR3 contains 14 residues. Per germline, CDR1 GTSNPN and CDR2 SVGIG (reference sequence). Trimming took off 0 bases at V and 8 bases at J, with 16 bases between the two ends. The CDR3 reads CAWSVRLGEGGYTF. The CDR3 DNA follows: TGTGCCTGGAGTGTACGATTAGGGGAGGGCGGCTACACCTTC.

The chain joins TRBV25-1 to TRBJ2-1, with 12 bases aligning to TRBD2. Losses at the gene ends were 4 bases for V and 9 bases for J; bases not matched to a gene: 7. The CDR3 has 15 residues. Germline V gene lookup returns CDR1 MGHDK and CDR2 SYGVNS. The CDR3 DNA is TGTGCCAGCAGTGCGCTAGCGGGAGGGGAGGGTGAGCAGTTCTTC. Translation gives CASSALAGGEGEQFF.

As for this clone: The final CDR3 position lacks the conserved phenylalanine or tryptophan, pointing to a likely read error. The rearrangement uses TRBV19 and TRBJ2-4, with 11 bases lining up with TRBD2. The CDR3 length is 19 residues. CDR1 is LNHDA, CDR2 SQIVND, per germline (reference sequence). With 2 bases clipped from V and 6 bases from J, the junction kept 15 bases outside the gene matches. CDR3 in DNA: TGTGCCAGTAGTATACAAGGGTTGGGGCTAGCGGGAGGAAGAAACATTCAGTACCTC. Its protein is CASSIQGLGLAGGRNIQYL.

This chain joins TRBV27 and TRBJ1-3; D might be TRBD1 (6 bases). Trimming took 0 bases from V and 5 from J, leaving 11 bases between them. Germline V CDR1 and CDR2: MNHEY, SMNVEV (reference sequence). CDR3 length equals 15 residues. The DNA of the CDR3 is TGTGCCAGCAGTTTATCGGGGCAGGGGAGAAACACCATATATTTT. As protein: CASSLSGQGRNTIYF.